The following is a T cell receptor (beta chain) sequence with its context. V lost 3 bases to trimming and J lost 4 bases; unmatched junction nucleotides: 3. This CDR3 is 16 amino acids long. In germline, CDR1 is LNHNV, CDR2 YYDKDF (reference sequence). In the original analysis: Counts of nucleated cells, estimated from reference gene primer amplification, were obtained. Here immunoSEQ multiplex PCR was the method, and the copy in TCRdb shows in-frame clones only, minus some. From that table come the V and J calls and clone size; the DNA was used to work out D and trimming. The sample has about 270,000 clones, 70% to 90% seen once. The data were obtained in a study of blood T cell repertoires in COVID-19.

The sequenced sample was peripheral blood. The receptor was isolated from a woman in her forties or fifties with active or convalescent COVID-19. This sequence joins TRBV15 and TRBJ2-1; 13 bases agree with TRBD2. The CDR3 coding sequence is TGTGCCACCAGCAGGTCACTAGCGGGGGGGTACAATGAGCAGTTCTTC. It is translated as CATSRSLAGGYNEQFF.